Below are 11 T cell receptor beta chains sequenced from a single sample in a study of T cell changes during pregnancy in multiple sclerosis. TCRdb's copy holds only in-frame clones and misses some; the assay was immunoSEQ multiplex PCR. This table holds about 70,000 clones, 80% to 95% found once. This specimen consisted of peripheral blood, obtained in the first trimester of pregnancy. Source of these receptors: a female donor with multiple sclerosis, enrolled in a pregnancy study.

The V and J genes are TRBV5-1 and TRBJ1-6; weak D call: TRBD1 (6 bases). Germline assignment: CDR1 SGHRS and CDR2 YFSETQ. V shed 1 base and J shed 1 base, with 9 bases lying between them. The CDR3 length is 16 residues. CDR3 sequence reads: CASSLTQGSYNSPLHF. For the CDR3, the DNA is TGCGCCAGCAGCTTGACCCAGGGGTCCTATAATTCACCCCTCCACTTT.

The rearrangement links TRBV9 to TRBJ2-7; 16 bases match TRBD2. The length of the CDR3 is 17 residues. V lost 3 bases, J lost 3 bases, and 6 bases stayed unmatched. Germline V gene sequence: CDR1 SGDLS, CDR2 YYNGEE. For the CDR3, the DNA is TGTGCCAGCAGCGCGGGACTAGCGGGAGGGTTGGGCTACGAGCAGTACTTC. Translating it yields CASSAGLAGGLGYEQYF.

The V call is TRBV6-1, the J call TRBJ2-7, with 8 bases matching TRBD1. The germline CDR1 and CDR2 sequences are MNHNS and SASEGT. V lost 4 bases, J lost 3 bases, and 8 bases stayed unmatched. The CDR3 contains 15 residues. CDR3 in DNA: TGTGCCAGCAGTGCCACAGACAGGGGACTCTACGAGCAGTACTTC. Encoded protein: CASSATDRGLYEQYF.

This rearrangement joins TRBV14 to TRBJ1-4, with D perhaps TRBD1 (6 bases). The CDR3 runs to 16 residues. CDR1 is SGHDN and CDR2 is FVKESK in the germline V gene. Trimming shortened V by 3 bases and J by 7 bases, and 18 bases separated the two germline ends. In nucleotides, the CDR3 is TGTGCCAGCAGCCAGTCATCAGGGGCTTTGGGTGAAAAACTGTTTTTT. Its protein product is CASSQSSGALGEKLFF.

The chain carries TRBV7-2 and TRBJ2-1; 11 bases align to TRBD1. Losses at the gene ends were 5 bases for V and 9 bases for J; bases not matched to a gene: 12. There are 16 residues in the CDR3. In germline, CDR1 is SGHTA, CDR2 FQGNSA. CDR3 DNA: TGTGCCAGCAGCGCTGGACCTCGGACAGGGGGCTCTGAGCAGTTCTTC. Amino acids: CASSAGPRTGGSEQFF. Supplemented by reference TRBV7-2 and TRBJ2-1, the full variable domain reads GAGVSQSPSNKVTEKGKDVELRCDPISGHTALYWYRQSLGQGLEFLIYFQGNSAPDKSGLPSDRFSAERTGGSVSTLTIQRTQQEDSAVYLCASSAGPRTGGSEQFFGPGTRLTVL.

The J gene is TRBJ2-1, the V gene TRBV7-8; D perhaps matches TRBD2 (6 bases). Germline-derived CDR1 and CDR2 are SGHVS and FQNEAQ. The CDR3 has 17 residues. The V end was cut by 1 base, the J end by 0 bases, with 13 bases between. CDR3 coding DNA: TGTGCCAGCAGCTTAGAGAGCTGGCGGGACTCCTACAATGAGCAGTTCTTC. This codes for CASSLESWRDSYNEQFF.

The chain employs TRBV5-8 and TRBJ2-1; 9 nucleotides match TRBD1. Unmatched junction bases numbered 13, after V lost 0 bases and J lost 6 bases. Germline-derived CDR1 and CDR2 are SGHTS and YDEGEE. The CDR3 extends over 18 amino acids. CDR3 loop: CASSLVGGPGQGINEQFF. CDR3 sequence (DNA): TGTGCCAGCAGCTTGGTGGGGGGCCCGGGACAGGGTATCAATGAGCAGTTCTTC. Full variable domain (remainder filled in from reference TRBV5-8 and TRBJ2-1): EAGVTQSPTHLIKTRGQQATLRCSPISGHTSVYWYQQALGLGLQFLLWYDEGEERNRGNFPPRFSGRQFPNYSSELNVNALELEDSALYLCASSLVGGPGQGINEQFFGPGTRLTVL.

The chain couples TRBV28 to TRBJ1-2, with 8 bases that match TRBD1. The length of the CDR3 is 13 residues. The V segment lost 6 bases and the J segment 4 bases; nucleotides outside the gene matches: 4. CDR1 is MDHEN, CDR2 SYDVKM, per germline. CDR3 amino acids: CASRPGGSYGYTF. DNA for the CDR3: TGTGCCAGCAGACCAGGGGGCAGCTATGGCTACACCTTC.

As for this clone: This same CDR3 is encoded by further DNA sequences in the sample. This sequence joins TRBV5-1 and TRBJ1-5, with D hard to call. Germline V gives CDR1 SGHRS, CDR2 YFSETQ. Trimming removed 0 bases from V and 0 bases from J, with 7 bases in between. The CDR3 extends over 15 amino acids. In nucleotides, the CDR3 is TGCGCCAGCAGCTTGGGGCAATATAGCAATCAGCCCCAGCATTTT. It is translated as CASSLGQYSNQPQHF.

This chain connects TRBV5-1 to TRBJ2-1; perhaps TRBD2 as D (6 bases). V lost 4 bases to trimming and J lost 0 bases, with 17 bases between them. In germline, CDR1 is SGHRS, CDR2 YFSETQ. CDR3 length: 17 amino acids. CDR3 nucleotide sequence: TGCGCCAGCAGCCCAAAGGGAAGCGGGCCCTCCTACAATGAGCAGTTCTTC. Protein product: CASSPKGSGPSYNEQFF.

CDR3 loop: CASIPDFPNTEAFF. In DNA, the CDR3 is TGTGCCAGCATCCCGGACTTCCCGAACACTGAAGCTTTCTTT. The chain joins TRBV2 to TRBJ1-1, with D hard to call. With 7 bases removed from V and 1 base from J, the gap between germline ends came to 13 bases. Germline CDR1 and CDR2: SNHLY and FYNNEI. The CDR3 is made up of 14 amino acids.